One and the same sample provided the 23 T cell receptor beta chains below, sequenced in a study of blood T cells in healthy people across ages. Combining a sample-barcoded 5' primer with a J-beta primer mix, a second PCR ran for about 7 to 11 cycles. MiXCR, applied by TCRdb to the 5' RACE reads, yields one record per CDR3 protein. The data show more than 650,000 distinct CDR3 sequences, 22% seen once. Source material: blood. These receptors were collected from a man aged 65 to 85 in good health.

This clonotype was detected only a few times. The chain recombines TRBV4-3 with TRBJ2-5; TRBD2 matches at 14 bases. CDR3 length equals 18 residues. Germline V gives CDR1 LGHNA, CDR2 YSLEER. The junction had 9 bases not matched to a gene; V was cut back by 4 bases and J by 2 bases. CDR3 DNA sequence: TGCGCCAGCAGCCGCGGGACTAGCGGGAGAAAGTTTCAAGAGACCCAGTACTTC. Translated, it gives CASSRGTSGRKFQETQYF.

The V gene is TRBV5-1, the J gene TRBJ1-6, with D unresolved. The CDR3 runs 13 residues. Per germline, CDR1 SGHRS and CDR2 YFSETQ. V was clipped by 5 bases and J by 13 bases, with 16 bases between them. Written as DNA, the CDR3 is TGCGCCAGCAGAGACGAACCGACGACTCCCCTCCACTTT. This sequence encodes CASRDEPTTPLHF. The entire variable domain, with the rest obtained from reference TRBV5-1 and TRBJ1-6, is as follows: KAGVTQTPRYLIKTRGQQVTLSCSPISGHRSVSWYQQTPGQGLQFLFEYFSETQRNKGNFPGRFSGRQFSNSRSEMNVSTLELGDSALYLCASRDEPTTPLHFGNGTRLTVT.

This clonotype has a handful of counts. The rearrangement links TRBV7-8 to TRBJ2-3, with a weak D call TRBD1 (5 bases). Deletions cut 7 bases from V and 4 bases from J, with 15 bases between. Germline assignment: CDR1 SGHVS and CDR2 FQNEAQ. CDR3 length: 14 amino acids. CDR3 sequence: CASNYRISADTQYF. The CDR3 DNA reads TGTGCCAGCAATTACAGGATATCCGCAGATACGCAGTATTTT. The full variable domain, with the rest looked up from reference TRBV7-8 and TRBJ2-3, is GAGVSQSPRYKVAKRGQDVALRCDPISGHVSLFWYQQALGQGPEFLTYFQNEAQLDKSGLPSDRFFAERPEGSVSTLKIQRTQQEDSAVYLCASNYRISADTQYFGPGTRLTVL.

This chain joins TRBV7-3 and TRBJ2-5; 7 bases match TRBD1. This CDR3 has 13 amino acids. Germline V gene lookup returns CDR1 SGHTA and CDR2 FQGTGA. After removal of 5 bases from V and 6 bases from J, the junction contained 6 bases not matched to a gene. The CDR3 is CASSTRTGQTQYF. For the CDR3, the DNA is TGTGCCAGCAGCACCCGGACAGGCCAGACCCAGTACTTC.

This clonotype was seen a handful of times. The CDR3 region has the DNA TGTGCCAGCAGTGCCAGAACGAAAGAGACCCAGTACTTC. Translation gives CASSARTKETQYF. V and J are TRBV25-1 and TRBJ2-5; D not resolved. The CDR3 runs 13 residues. Germline V gene sequence: CDR1 MGHDK, CDR2 SYGVNS. V lost 4 bases, J lost 3 bases, and 9 bases lay in between.

The CDR3 bases are TGTGCCAGCAGTGTTGAGCAGGCTGGGGCCAACGTCCTGACTTTC. Amino acids: CASSVEQAGANVLTF. J is TRBJ2-6 and V is TRBV2; D gene unclear. Germline V gives CDR1 SNHLY, CDR2 FYNNEI. The CDR3 has 15 amino acids. V lost 4 bases and J 2 bases, leaving 9 bases between the germline ends.

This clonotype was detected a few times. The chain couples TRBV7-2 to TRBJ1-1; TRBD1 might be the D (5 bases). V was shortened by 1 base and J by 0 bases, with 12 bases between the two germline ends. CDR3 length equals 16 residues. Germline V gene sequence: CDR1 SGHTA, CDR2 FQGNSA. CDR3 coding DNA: TGTGCCAGCAGCTTAGGTTGGGGACTCATGAACACTGAAGCTTTCTTT. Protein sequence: CASSLGWGLMNTEAFF.

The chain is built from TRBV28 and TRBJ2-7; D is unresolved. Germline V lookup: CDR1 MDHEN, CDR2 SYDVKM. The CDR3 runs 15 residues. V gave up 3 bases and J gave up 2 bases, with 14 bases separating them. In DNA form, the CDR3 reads TGTGCCAGCAGTTTGGATGGAAGACTGACCTACGAGCAGTACTTC. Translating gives CASSLDGRLTYEQYF.

CDR3 nucleotides: TGCAGTGCTAGACGCCGGGACGAGGTATCCTACGAGCAGTACTTC. It encodes CSARRRDEVSYEQYF. The gene calls are TRBV20-1 and TRBJ2-5; either TRBD1 or TRBD2 may supply D (5 bases each). The DNA end lines up better with TRBJ2-7; the J call may be wrong. Germline CDR1 reads DFQATT; CDR2 reads SNEGSKA (reference sequence). This CDR3 has 15 amino acids.

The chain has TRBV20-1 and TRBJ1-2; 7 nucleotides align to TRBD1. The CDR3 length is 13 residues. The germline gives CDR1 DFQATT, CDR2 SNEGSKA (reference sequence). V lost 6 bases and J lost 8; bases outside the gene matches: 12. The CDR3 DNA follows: TGCAGTGCCACATCCGGCGACAGGGAGGGCTACACCTTC. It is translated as CSATSGDREGYTF.

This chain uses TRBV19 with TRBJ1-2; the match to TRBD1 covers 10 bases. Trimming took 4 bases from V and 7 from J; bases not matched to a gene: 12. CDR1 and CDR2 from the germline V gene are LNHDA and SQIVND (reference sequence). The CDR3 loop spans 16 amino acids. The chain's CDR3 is CASSTQAGQGMGGYTF. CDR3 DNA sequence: TGTGCCAGTAGTACCCAAGCGGGACAGGGGATGGGTGGCTACACCTTC.

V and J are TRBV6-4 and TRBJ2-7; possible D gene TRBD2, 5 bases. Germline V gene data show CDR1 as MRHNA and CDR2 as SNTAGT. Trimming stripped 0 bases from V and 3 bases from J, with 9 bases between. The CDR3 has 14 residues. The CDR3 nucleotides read TGTGCCAGCAGTGACTCGCCGGGGATCTACGAGCAGTACTTC. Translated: CASSDSPGIYEQYF.

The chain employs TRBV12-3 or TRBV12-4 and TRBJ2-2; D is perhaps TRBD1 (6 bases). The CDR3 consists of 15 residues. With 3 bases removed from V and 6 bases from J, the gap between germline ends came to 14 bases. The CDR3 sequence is CASSFRTPGAGELFF. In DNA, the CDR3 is TGTGCCAGCAGTTTCAGGACACCAGGGGCCGGGGAGCTGTTTTTT.

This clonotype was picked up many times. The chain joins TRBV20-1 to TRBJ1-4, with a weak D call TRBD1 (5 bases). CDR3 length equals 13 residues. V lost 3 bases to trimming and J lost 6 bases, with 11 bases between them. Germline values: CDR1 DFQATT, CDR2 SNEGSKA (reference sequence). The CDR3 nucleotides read TGCAGTGCTAGGCAGGGATTGGATGAAAAACTGTTTTTT. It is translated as CSARQGLDEKLFF.

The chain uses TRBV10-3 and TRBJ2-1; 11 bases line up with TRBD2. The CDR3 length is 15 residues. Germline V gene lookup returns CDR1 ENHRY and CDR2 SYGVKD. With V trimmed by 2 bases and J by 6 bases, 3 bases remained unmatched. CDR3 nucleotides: TGTGCCATCAGTGAGGGGACTAGCGGCGGCAATGAGCAGTTCTTC. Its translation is CAISEGTSGGNEQFF.

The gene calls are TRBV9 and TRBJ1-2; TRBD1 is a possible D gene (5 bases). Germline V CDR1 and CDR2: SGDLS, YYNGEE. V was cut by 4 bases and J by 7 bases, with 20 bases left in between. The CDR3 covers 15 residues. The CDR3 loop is CASSTNLAGSGGYTF. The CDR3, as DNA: TGTGCCAGCAGCACTAACCTGGCAGGGTCGGGTGGCTACACCTTC.

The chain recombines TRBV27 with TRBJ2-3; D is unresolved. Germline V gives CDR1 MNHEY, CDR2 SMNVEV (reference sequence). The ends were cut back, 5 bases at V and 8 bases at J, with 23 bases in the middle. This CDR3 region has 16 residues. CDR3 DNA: TGTGCCAGCAGTGGAGAACTCTCGGATCGGATAGGTACGCAGTATTTT. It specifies CASSGELSDRIGTQYF.

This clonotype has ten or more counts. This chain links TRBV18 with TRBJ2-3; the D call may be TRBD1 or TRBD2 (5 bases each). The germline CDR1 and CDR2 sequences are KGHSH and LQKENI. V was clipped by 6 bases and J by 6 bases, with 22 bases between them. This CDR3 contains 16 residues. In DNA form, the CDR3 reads TGTGCCAGCTCGCCCAGAGGGGCCGCGGGTAGGGATACGCAGTATTTT. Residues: CASSPRGAAGRDTQYF.

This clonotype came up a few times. CDR3 protein: CASSLRGQGSQFF. The DNA for the CDR3 is TGTGCCAGCAGTTTAAGGGGACAGGGTTCCCAGTTCTTC. The genes are TRBV28 and TRBJ2-5, with 9 bases matching TRBD1. The DNA end lines up better with TRBJ2-1; the J call may be wrong. From germline, CDR1 is MDHEN and CDR2 SYDVKM. The CDR3 has 13 amino acids.

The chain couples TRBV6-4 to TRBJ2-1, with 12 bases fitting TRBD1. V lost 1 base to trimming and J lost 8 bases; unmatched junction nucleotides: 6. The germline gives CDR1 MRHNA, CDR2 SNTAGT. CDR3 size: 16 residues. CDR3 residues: CASSDLPGQGAYEQFF. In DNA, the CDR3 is TGTGCCAGCAGTGACTTACCGGGACAGGGGGCCTATGAGCAGTTCTTC.

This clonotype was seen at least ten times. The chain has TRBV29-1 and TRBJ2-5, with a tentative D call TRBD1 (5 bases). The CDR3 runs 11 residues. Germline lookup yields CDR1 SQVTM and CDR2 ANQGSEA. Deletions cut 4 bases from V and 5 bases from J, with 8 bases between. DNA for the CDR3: TGCAGCGTTGGGACACGGGAGACCCAGTACTTC. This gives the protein CSVGTRETQYF.

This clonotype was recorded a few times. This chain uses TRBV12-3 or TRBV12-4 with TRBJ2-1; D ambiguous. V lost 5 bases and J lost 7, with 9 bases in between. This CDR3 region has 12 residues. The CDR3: CASSPLLNEQFF. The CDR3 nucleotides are TGTGCCAGCAGTCCGTTGCTTAATGAGCAGTTCTTC.

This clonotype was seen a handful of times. CDR3 sequence: CASTHWATVETQYF. The CDR3, as DNA: TGTGCCAGCACTCACTGGGCGACTGTGGAGACCCAGTACTTC. This chain links TRBV2 with TRBJ2-5; D call uncertain. Germline V lookup: CDR1 SNHLY, CDR2 FYNNEI. V was trimmed by 7 bases and J by 5 bases, leaving 17 bases between them. The CDR3 is 14 residues long.